The 31 T cell receptor beta chains reported below all come from one sample, sequenced in a study of cytomegalovirus exposure and HLA in healthy donors. The PCR contained 60 Vbeta and 13 Jbeta primers. The method was immunoSEQ multiplex PCR; TCRdb's version includes in-frame clones alone and lacks a portion of them. The sample has some 160,000 clones, around 84% seen once. Sequencing was done on a sample of PBMCs. All receptors come from a man between 18 and 35 years old in good health and CMV-seronegative.

The chain has TRBV27 and TRBJ1-2, with D maybe TRBD1 (5 bases). The CDR3 is 20 residues long. CDR1 and CDR2 (germline): MNHEY, SMNVEV (reference sequence). V was pared by 5 bases and J by 4 bases, with 32 bases between. CDR3 protein: CASSLQPVGGTIPPSYGYTF. CDR3 DNA sequence: TGTGCCAGCAGTCTCCAGCCAGTGGGGGGAACAATCCCACCGAGCTATGGCTACACCTTC.

This clone was recorded only once. The chain carries TRBV5-4 and TRBJ2-5; 12 bases map to TRBD2. Trimming at V came to 3 bases and at J to 6 bases, leaving 12 bases not matched to a gene. Germline values: CDR1 SGHNT, CDR2 YYREEE (reference sequence). The CDR3 spans 17 residues. The CDR3 sequence is CASSSGGGLAGSKTQYF. In DNA, the CDR3 is TGTGCCAGCAGCTCGGGGGGGGGACTAGCGGGTTCGAAGACCCAGTACTTC.

This chain connects TRBV5-3 to TRBJ1-4; 8 bases map to TRBD1. TRBV5-3 is annotated as an ORF whose role is uncertain. The CDR3 runs to 15 residues. V shed 2 bases and J 3 bases; nucleotides not matched to a gene: 3. The CDR3 loop is CARSFRGRANEKLFF. CDR3 coding DNA: TGTGCCAGAAGCTTCAGGGGGCGAGCTAATGAAAAACTGTTTTTT.

This clone was seen only once. V and J are TRBV4-1 and TRBJ2-5; 7 bases align to TRBD2. V was pared by 8 bases and J by 2 bases, with 20 bases of the junction left unmatched. The CDR3 sequence is 18 residues long. Germline assignment: CDR1 MGHRA and CDR2 YSYEKL. The CDR3 DNA reads TGCGCCAGCTCCCACATTAAGGGGACCTGGACTAGACAAGAGACCCAGTACTTC. Amino acid sequence: CASSHIKGTWTRQETQYF.

The chain is built from TRBV5-1 and TRBJ2-2; possibly TRBD1 for D (6 bases). Trimming cost V 4 bases and J 8 bases, with 21 bases left between them. CDR3 length: 16 residues. Germline values: CDR1 SGHRS, CDR2 YFSETQ. This CDR3 reads CASSQTGGHDYGELFF. The CDR3 region has the DNA TGCGCCAGCAGCCAGACAGGAGGTCACGACTATGGGGAGCTGTTTTTT.

The chain couples TRBV9 to TRBJ2-2; TRBD2 matches at 11 bases. Per the germline V gene, CDR1 is SGDLS and CDR2 is YYNGEE. Germline trimming cut 3 bases from V and 5 bases from J; bases unmatched to any gene: 12. This CDR3 is built from 18 residues. CDR3 loop: CASSGTGTSGGGTGELFF. CDR3 DNA: TGTGCCAGCAGCGGGACCGGGACTAGCGGTGGCGGGACCGGGGAGCTGTTTTTT.

The chain links TRBV7-6 to TRBJ1-2; TRBD1 might be the D (6 bases). Germline V CDR1 and CDR2: SGHVS, FNYEAQ. This CDR3 region has 13 residues. V was trimmed by 5 bases and J by 8 bases, leaving 15 bases between them. The CDR3 sequence is CASSRPEGVGYTF. The DNA for the CDR3 is TGTGCCAGCAGCCGACCCGAGGGGGTCGGCTACACCTTC.

The DNA of the CDR3 is TGTGCCTGGAGTGCTAAACAGGGAGGGGCTGAAGCTTTCTTT. Protein: CAWSAKQGGAEAFF. The genes are TRBV30 and TRBJ1-1; weak D call: TRBD1 (6 bases). The V and J ends lost 1 base and 6 bases respectively, with 15 bases between them. This CDR3 contains 14 residues. Looked up from germline, CDR1 is GTSNPN and CDR2 is SVGIG (reference sequence). The full variable domain, rest sourced from reference TRBV30 and TRBJ1-1, is SQTIHQWPATLVQPVGSPLSLECTVEGTSNPNLYWYRQAAGRGLQLLFYSVGIGQISSEVPQNLSASRPQDRQFILSSKKLLLSDSGFYLCAWSAKQGGAEAFFGQGTRLTVV.

The chain joins TRBV4-3 to TRBJ2-7, with 8 nucleotides matching TRBD2. V was clipped by 2 bases and J by 0 bases; unmatched bases: 3. The CDR3 totals 15 residues. Per the germline V gene, CDR1 is LGHNA and CDR2 is YSLEER. The CDR3 is CASSQFSGTSYEQYF. The CDR3 nucleotides are TGCGCCAGCAGCCAATTTAGCGGGACCTCCTACGAGCAGTACTTC.

The chain joins TRBV7-9 to TRBJ2-2; 7 bases align to TRBD2. The ends lost 4 bases at V and 3 bases at J; junction bases unmatched: 8. This CDR3 has 16 amino acids. Germline CDR1 reads SEHNR; CDR2 reads FQNEAQ (reference sequence). This chain's CDR3 is CASSSPAGDHTGELFF. CDR3 in DNA: TGTGCCAGCAGCTCGCCCGCGGGGGACCACACCGGGGAGCTGTTTTTT.

This clone was seen a few times. The chain employs TRBV19 and TRBJ1-2, with D possibly being TRBD1 (6 bases). V was cut by 8 bases and J by 5 bases, with 21 bases left in between. CDR1 is LNHDA and CDR2 is SQIVND in the germline V gene (reference sequence). There are 15 residues in the CDR3. The CDR3 loop is CASAPPQGRRYGYTF. CDR3 in DNA: TGTGCCAGTGCCCCCCCACAGGGAAGGAGGTATGGCTACACCTTC.

A single count supports this clone. This chain uses TRBV5-6 with TRBJ2-7; possibly TRBD2 for D (5 bases). Germline V gene sequence: CDR1 SGHDT, CDR2 YYEEEE. This CDR3 has 15 residues. V lost 4 bases to trimming and J lost 3 bases, with 17 bases between them. The CDR3 loop reads CASSGGPGSLYEQYF. DNA of the CDR3: TGTGCCAGCAGCGGAGGACCGGGATCGCTCTACGAGCAGTACTTC.

This clone was seen a handful of times. The rearrangement links TRBV9 to TRBJ2-5; TRBD1 aligns across 11 bases. Germline CDR1 is SGDLS and CDR2 is YYNGEE. With 3 bases clipped from V and 3 bases from J, the junction kept 4 bases outside the gene matches. The CDR3 runs 15 residues. CDR3: CASSAWTGGEETQYF. The CDR3 DNA is TGTGCCAGCAGCGCCTGGACAGGGGGCGAAGAGACCCAGTACTTC.

The V gene is TRBV5-1, the J gene TRBJ2-3; D is undetermined. Germline V CDR1 and CDR2: SGHRS, YFSETQ. Trimming removed 2 bases from V and 0 bases from J, with 10 bases in between. The CDR3 has 15 amino acids. The chain's CDR3 is CASSLSGHSTDTQYF. CDR3 nucleotides: TGCGCCAGCAGCTTAAGTGGGCACAGCACAGATACGCAGTATTTT.

V usage is TRBV5-1 and J usage is TRBJ2-7, with TRBD1 matching 8 bases. From germline, CDR1 is SGHRS and CDR2 YFSETQ. Trimming removed 0 bases from V and 7 bases from J; junction bases left unmatched: 9. The CDR3 runs to 15 residues. The CDR3 DNA reads TGCGCCAGCAGCTTGGGGGACAGGACCTCTGATGAGCAGTACTTC. It codes for CASSLGDRTSDEQYF.

This clone was counted a single time. The chain links TRBV19 to TRBJ1-3; D is possibly TRBD1 (6 bases). Trimming removed 6 bases from V and 4 bases from J, with 16 bases in between. In germline, CDR1 is LNHDA, CDR2 SQIVND (reference sequence). CDR3 length: 15 amino acids. DNA for the CDR3: TGTGCCAGTAGGACGGCCGGGGGGCGCGGAAACACCATATATTTT. Protein product: CASRTAGGRGNTIYF.

This clone was seen a handful of times. The chain links TRBV15 to TRBJ2-7, with 7 bases that match TRBD1. The germline V gene encodes CDR1 LNHNV and CDR2 YYDKDF (reference sequence). This CDR3 is 15 amino acids long. Trimming took 0 bases from V and 5 from J; bases not matched to a gene: 7. CDR3 protein: CATSRDLARGNEQYF. CDR3 bases: TGTGCCACCAGCAGAGATCTGGCCAGGGGGAACGAGCAGTACTTC.

This clone was seen once. CDR3 sequence reads: CASSEARGRQETQYF. As DNA, the CDR3 is TGTGCCAGCAGTGAAGCCCGCGGCCGCCAAGAGACCCAGTACTTC. V is TRBV6-1 and J is TRBJ2-5, with no clear D. CDR1 is MNHNS and CDR2 is SASEGT in the germline V gene. The CDR3 covers 15 residues. Trimming took off 0 bases at V and 1 base at J, with 9 bases between the two ends.

The CDR3 reads CASSLAHMTEDGYTF. The CDR3 nucleotides are TGTGCCAGCAGCTTAGCGCACATGACTGAGGATGGCTACACCTTC. This chain joins TRBV7-9 and TRBJ1-2, with D uncertain. V lost 0 bases, J lost 6 bases, and 14 bases lay in between. The CDR3 runs 15 residues. Germline V gene lookup returns CDR1 SEHNR and CDR2 FQNEAQ (reference sequence).

On this clone: Compared with germline, one end of the junction differs, possibly owing to a read error. This chain uses TRBV7-7 with TRBJ2-1; D not resolved. This CDR3 comprises 17 residues. Germline values: CDR1 SSHAT, CDR2 FNYEAQ (reference sequence). The CDR3 here is CASSLTAGLNSYNEQFF. The CDR3 bases are TGTGCTAGCAGCTTAACCGCCGGTCTTAACTCCTACAATGAGCAGTTCTTC.

The chain recombines TRBV19 with TRBJ1-2; D is undetermined. Trimming cost V 2 bases and J 0 bases, with 10 bases left between them. Germline V lookup: CDR1 LNHDA, CDR2 SQIVND (reference sequence). The CDR3 length is 15 residues. The CDR3 region has the DNA TGTGCCAGTAGTATAAATGGCATCACTAACTATGGCTACACCTTC. Protein: CASSINGITNYGYTF. The full variable domain, rest sourced from reference TRBV19 and TRBJ1-2, is DGGITQSPKYLFRKEGQNVTLSCEQNLNHDAMYWYRQDPGQGLRLIYYSQIVNDFQKGDIAEGYSVSREKKESFPLTVTSAQKNPTAFYLCASSINGITNYGYTFGSGTRLTVV.

The CDR3 nucleotides are TGTGCCAGCAGCTTGGCGGGACAGGGGCGGGGAGACACTGAAGCTTTCTTT. It translates to CASSLAGQGRGDTEAFF. The chain is built from TRBV5-8 and TRBJ1-1, with 10 nucleotides matching TRBD1. V trimming: 0 bases; J trimming: 3 bases; junction bases outside the gene matches: 8. From germline, CDR1 is SGHTS and CDR2 YDEGEE. The CDR3 is 17 residues long.

The chain's CDR3 is CASSLPLGGSYNEQFF. In nucleotides, the CDR3 is TGTGCCAGCAGTTTACCTCTGGGGGGTTCCTACAATGAGCAGTTCTTC. The chain couples TRBV28 to TRBJ2-1, with D perhaps TRBD2 (6 bases). CDR1 is MDHEN and CDR2 is SYDVKM in the germline V gene. V was cut by 2 bases and J by 1 base, with 12 bases left in between. This CDR3 is 16 amino acids long.

This rearrangement joins TRBV29-1 to TRBJ2-6; D possibly corresponds to TRBD1 (5 bases). CDR3 length: 15 amino acids. V was clipped by 3 bases and J by 3 bases, with 12 bases between them. Per germline, CDR1 SQVTM and CDR2 ANQGSEA. The CDR3: CSVEFWGGGANVLTF. The CDR3 nucleotides read TGCAGCGTTGAGTTTTGGGGCGGTGGGGCCAACGTCCTGACTTTC.

CDR3 loop: CASSRTIGETQYF. CDR3 nucleotides: TGTGCCAGTAGTAGGACTATTGGGGAGACCCAGTACTTC. This chain links TRBV19 with TRBJ2-5, with D maybe TRBD2 (6 bases). V dropped 4 bases and J dropped 5 bases, with 11 bases sitting between them. The CDR3 has 13 amino acids. The germline CDR1 and CDR2 sequences are LNHDA and SQIVND (reference sequence).

The chain recombines TRBV7-9 with TRBJ2-1; TRBD2 matches at 11 bases. The germline CDR1 and CDR2 sequences are SEHNR and FQNEAQ (reference sequence). The J segment lost 10 bases and the V segment lost 5 bases, leaving 4 bases of the junction unmatched. This CDR3 has 13 residues. The CDR3 DNA reads as TGTGCCAGCAGCCCGGGGACTAGCGGAGAGCAGTTCTTC. As protein: CASSPGTSGEQFF.

This clone came up a few times. V is TRBV5-1 and J is TRBJ1-1; 9 bases are a match to TRBD1. J lost 11 bases, V lost 0 bases, and 11 bases had no gene match. This CDR3 comprises 15 residues. Per the germline V gene, CDR1 is SGHRS and CDR2 is YFSETQ. CDR3 protein: CASSLGVGTGLDAFF. Written as DNA, the CDR3 is TGCGCCAGCAGCTTGGGGGTGGGGACAGGGCTGGACGCTTTCTTT.

V usage is TRBV6-1 and J usage is TRBJ1-2; 8 positions match TRBD1. The CDR3 extends over 14 amino acids. With V trimmed by 4 bases and J by 4 bases, 5 bases remained unmatched. Germline V gene lookup returns CDR1 MNHNS and CDR2 SASEGT. The CDR3 protein is CASSVLDRAYGYTF. CDR3 sequence (DNA): TGTGCCAGCAGTGTCTTGGACAGGGCCTATGGCTACACCTTC.

The rearrangement joins TRBV28 to TRBJ2-7; TRBD2 matches 9 bases. Germline V gives CDR1 MDHEN, CDR2 SYDVKM. V shed 5 bases, J shed 5 bases, and the junction held 7 bases outside the gene matches. The length of the CDR3 is 14 residues. The CDR3 DNA sequence: TGTGCCAGCAGTCTAGCGGGAAGGGAAAACGAGCAGTACTTC. The encoded protein is CASSLAGRENEQYF.

The chain employs TRBV6-6 and TRBJ1-5; D unclear. V lost 4 bases, J lost 3 bases, and 4 bases lay in between. Germline CDR1 reads MNHNY; CDR2 reads SVGAGI (reference sequence). The CDR3 loop spans 12 amino acids. CDR3 nucleotides: TGTGCCAGCAGTTCTCCCAATCAGCCCCAGCATTTT. This sequence encodes CASSSPNQPQHF.

The rearrangement joins TRBV28 to TRBJ1-5, with TRBD1 matching over 7 bases. Germline V gives CDR1 MDHEN, CDR2 SYDVKM. Trimming took 4 bases from V and 2 from J; bases not matched to a gene: 5. CDR3 size: 15 residues. The DNA for the CDR3 is TGTGCCAGCAGTTCCCAAGGGGGCGGCAATCAGCCCCAGCATTTT. Protein: CASSSQGGGNQPQHF.